The 18 T cell receptor beta chains listed next were all sequenced from one sample in a study of technical replicates of blood from several donors. Using immunoSEQ multiplex PCR, the repertoire was profiled, and TCRdb retains in-frame clones only, with some absent. Here the sample spans about 81,000 clones, approximately 78% being singletons. Sequenced sample: PBMCs. The receptor source for this set is a human donor in good health. Some clones in this sample may be carry-over from other donors' samples.

The chain uses TRBV29-1 and TRBJ2-2; no reliable D call. Trimming left V 4 bases short and J 0 bases short, with 9 bases between. The germline V gene has CDR1 SQVTM and CDR2 ANQGSEA. The CDR3 runs to 14 residues. CDR3 bases: TGCAGCGTTGGAAGTACTGCGAACACCGGGGAGCTGTTTTTT. It specifies CSVGSTANTGELFF.

The chain recombines TRBV7-2 with TRBJ1-3; a weak D match, TRBD1 (5 bases). The germline V gene encodes CDR1 SGHTA and CDR2 FQGNSA. V gave up 5 bases and J gave up 4 bases, with 12 bases separating them. The CDR3 is 14 residues long. CDR3 nucleotide sequence: TGTGCCAGCAGCCCCTCGGACACCGGAAACACCATATATTTT. Its protein product is CASSPSDTGNTIYF.

This clone was counted a single time. The rearrangement uses TRBV7-9 and TRBJ1-5; D unclear. CDR1 is SEHNR, CDR2 FQNEAQ, per germline (reference sequence). The CDR3 extends over 14 amino acids. Trimming removed 4 bases at V and 0 bases at J, with 7 bases between. The CDR3 loop reads CASSSGFSNQPQHF. As DNA, the CDR3 is TGTGCCAGCAGCTCCGGTTTTAGCAATCAGCCCCAGCATTTT.

V usage is TRBV7-3 and J usage is TRBJ2-1; TRBD1 matches 8 bases. The CDR3 covers 13 residues. Germline CDR1 SGHTA, CDR2 FQGTGA. The V segment lost 3 bases and the J segment 9 bases; nucleotides outside the gene matches: 4. CDR3 in DNA: TGTGCCAGCAGCTTGGACAGGGATGGTGAGCAGTTCTTC. Its translation: CASSLDRDGEQFF.

This clone came up a few times. The chain couples TRBV7-8 to TRBJ2-2, with TRBD2 identical over 10 bases. The CDR3 is made up of 15 amino acids. V trimming: 6 bases; J trimming: 5 bases; junction bases outside the gene matches: 6. CDR1 is SGHVS and CDR2 is FQNEAQ in the germline V gene. CDR3 protein: CASRASGSETGELFF. The CDR3 DNA reads as TGTGCCAGCAGGGCTAGCGGGAGCGAAACCGGGGAGCTGTTTTTT.

The chain has TRBV4-1 and TRBJ1-3; no firm D call. This CDR3 is 19 amino acids long. The V gene's germline CDR1 is MGHRA and CDR2 YSYEKL. The ends were cut back, 4 bases at V and 4 bases at J, with 26 bases in the middle. CDR3 nucleotides: TGCGCCAGCAGCCCTATTCGAGCTTCTTCTGTGTCTCCCGGAAACACCATATATTTT. Residues: CASSPIRASSVSPGNTIYF.

V usage is TRBV12-5 and J usage is TRBJ2-7; D perhaps matches TRBD2 (6 bases). Germline V gene data show CDR1 as LGHNT and CDR2 as FRNRAP. This CDR3 has 15 amino acids. Trimming took 0 bases from V and 6 from J, leaving 15 bases between them. CDR3 amino acids: CASGLVLSGLGEQYF. Written as DNA, the CDR3 is TGTGCTAGTGGTTTGGTACTTTCGGGACTTGGCGAGCAGTACTTC.

This chain connects TRBV7-9 to TRBJ2-6; 9 bases align to TRBD1. CDR3 length equals 18 residues. CDR1 is SEHNR and CDR2 is FQNEAQ in the germline V gene (reference sequence). The V gene end was trimmed by 3 bases and the J gene end by 2 bases; junction bases not matched to a gene: 8. The CDR3 nucleotides read TGTGCCAGCAGCTTCCGGGACAGGGTCGTCACTGGGGCCAACGTCCTGACTTTC. It encodes CASSFRDRVVTGANVLTF.

The chain combines TRBV6-5 with TRBJ1-2, with TRBD1 as a possible D gene (6 bases). V lost 0 bases and J lost 4, with 12 bases in between. The CDR3 runs to 15 residues. Germline V CDR1 and CDR2: MNHEY, SVGAGI. CDR3 in amino acids: CASSYSDRLAYGYTF. CDR3 nucleotides: TGTGCCAGCAGTTACTCTGACAGGTTGGCCTATGGCTACACCTTC.

As DNA, the CDR3 is TGTGCCAGCGGCCAGGGGGCGCAAACTGAAGCTTTCTTT. Residues: CASGQGAQTEAFF. The chain recombines TRBV7-3 with TRBJ1-1; 8 bases match TRBD1. The CDR3 totals 13 residues. Trimming at V came to 8 bases and at J to 5 bases, leaving 7 bases not matched to a gene. Germline values: CDR1 SGHTA, CDR2 FQGTGA.

The sample holds one count of this clone. The CDR3 loop is CASSQGTHPGGANEKLFF. In DNA, the CDR3 is TGTGCCAGCAGCCAGGGGACACATCCCGGAGGAGCTAATGAAAAACTGTTTTTT. This chain joins TRBV4-2 and TRBJ1-4; a weak D match, TRBD1 (6 bases). The CDR3 contains 18 residues. The V gene lost 3 bases and the J gene lost 3 bases, with 20 bases spanning the gap. CDR1 and CDR2 (germline): LGHNA, YNFKEQ.

This rearrangement joins TRBV10-3 to TRBJ1-5; D is possibly TRBD1 (5 bases). The V end lost 10 bases, the J end lost 7 bases, and 17 bases lay between the germline ends. Germline values: CDR1 ENHRY, CDR2 SYGVKD. This CDR3 comprises 13 residues. CDR3 residues: CATRAGSGQPQHF. The DNA of the CDR3 is TGTGCCACTAGGGCAGGGTCTGGGCAGCCCCAGCATTTT.

The J gene is TRBJ1-2, the V gene TRBV19; D not resolved. This CDR3 has 14 residues. Germline CDR1 and CDR2: LNHDA and SQIVND (reference sequence). V was trimmed by 1 base and J by 5 bases, leaving 11 bases between them. CDR3 nucleotide sequence: TGTGCCAGTAGTATAGGTGAGAAGACTTATGGCTACACCTTC. As protein: CASSIGEKTYGYTF.

V is TRBV5-1 and J is TRBJ2-7; D is uncertain. CDR1 is SGHRS, CDR2 YFSETQ, per germline. V was trimmed by 4 bases and J by 7 bases, leaving 9 bases between them. The length of the CDR3 is 11 residues. Here the CDR3 DNA reads TGCGCCAGCAGCATGGATAGAGAGCAGTACTTC. Its translation is CASSMDREQYF.

V and J are TRBV7-3 and TRBJ2-3; 9 bases are a match to TRBD2. The germline V gene encodes CDR1 SGHTA and CDR2 FQGTGA. The CDR3 extends over 15 amino acids. Trimming removed 0 bases from V and 3 bases from J; junction bases left unmatched: 1. The CDR3 DNA reads as TGTGCCAGCAGCTTAACTAGCGGGAGAACAGATACGCAGTATTTT. This gives the protein CASSLTSGRTDTQYF.

J is TRBJ1-2 and V is TRBV30, with D possibly matching TRBD1 (6 bases). The CDR3 runs to 15 residues. CDR1 is GTSNPN and CDR2 is SVGIG in the germline V gene (reference sequence). Trimming cost V 3 bases and J 0 bases, with 14 bases left between them. CDR3 amino acids: CAWSLTGKANYGYTF. CDR3 nucleotide sequence: TGTGCCTGGAGCCTTACAGGGAAAGCTAACTATGGCTACACCTTC.

The chain is built from TRBV18 and TRBJ1-6, with D tentatively TRBD1 (6 bases). Germline values: CDR1 KGHSH, CDR2 LQKENI. The V and J ends lost 4 bases and 7 bases respectively, with 26 bases between them. This CDR3 has 19 amino acids. This CDR3 is CASSRSGTGRSTPNSPLHF. Here the CDR3 DNA reads TGTGCCAGCTCACGCTCCGGTACAGGGCGTTCTACTCCAAATTCACCCCTCCACTTT.

This chain uses TRBV19 with TRBJ1-3; 7 bases fit TRBD1. Trimming took 8 bases from V and 4 from J; bases not matched to a gene: 8. The CDR3 has 14 residues. Per the germline V gene, CDR1 is LNHDA and CDR2 is SQIVND (reference sequence). CDR3 loop: CASGYRGPGNTIYF. The CDR3 region has the DNA TGTGCCAGTGGCTACAGGGGTCCCGGAAACACCATATATTTT.